The source of this T cell receptor (beta chain) is a study of CD8+ T cells in alopecia areata. Study-level results: Although TCR sharing was seen in mice, sharing across patients was less clear, possibly for HLA-related reasons. An increase in clonality over normal scalp was evident in lesional scalp, especially alopecia totalis/universalis. Scalp samples also contribute reads from the resident alphabeta T cells found in normal skin.

The ends lost 10 bases at V and 8 bases at J; junction bases unmatched: 9. This CDR3 spans 12 amino acids. Germline CDR1 and CDR2: SEHNR and FQNEAQ (reference sequence). In each case, RNA was isolated and then reverse transcribed into cDNA as the sequencing template. Generated by immunoSEQ multiplex PCR, the TCRdb table keeps only in-frame clones and is missing some. The sample lists roughly 150,000 clones; approximately 60% were seen once. Regarding this clone: Its target is not known.

Sequenced material: CD4+ T cells sorted from blood. V gene TRBV7-9 combines with J gene TRBJ1-2, with 8 positions matching TRBD1. The TCR comes from a human donor in good health. The CDR3 region is CATGQGAVGYTF. CDR3 sequence (DNA): TGTGCCACAGGACAGGGAGCCGTCGGCTACACCTTC.